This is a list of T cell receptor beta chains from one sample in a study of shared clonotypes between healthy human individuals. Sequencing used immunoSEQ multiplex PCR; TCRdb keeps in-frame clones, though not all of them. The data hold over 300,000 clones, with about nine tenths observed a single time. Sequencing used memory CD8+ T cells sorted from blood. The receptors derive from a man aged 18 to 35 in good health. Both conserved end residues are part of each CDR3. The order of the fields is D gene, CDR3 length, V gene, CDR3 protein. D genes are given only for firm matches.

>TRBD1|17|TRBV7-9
CASSLVGQGKANYGYTF
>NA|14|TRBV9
CASSPGGYNSPLHF
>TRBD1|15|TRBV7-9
CASSLRGQGDREQFF
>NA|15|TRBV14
CASSQPGDGQETQYF
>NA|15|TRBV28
CASSSRGHSGNTIYF
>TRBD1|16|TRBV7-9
CASSSDRGTNTGELFF
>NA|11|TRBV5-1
CASSLEGTQYF
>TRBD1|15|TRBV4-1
CASSQGTGGSYEQYF
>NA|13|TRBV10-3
CAISEQLDYEQYF
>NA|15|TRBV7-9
CASSPPGSEGYGYTF
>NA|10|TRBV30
CAWSAEGYTF
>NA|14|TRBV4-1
CASSQDQGSYEQYF
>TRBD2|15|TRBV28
CATTKLAGGLDTQYF
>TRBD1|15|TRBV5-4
CASSLPGQGLHEQYF
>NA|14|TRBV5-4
CASSQGHLTYEQYF
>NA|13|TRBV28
CASTPTRVEELFF
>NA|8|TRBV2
CASSEAFF
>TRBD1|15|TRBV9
CASSPRDRGVVEQFF
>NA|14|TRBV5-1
CASSLQDSTGELFF
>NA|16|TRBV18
CASSPPFGYFTEGYTF
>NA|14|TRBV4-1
CASSPGPNTGELFF